A selection of T cell receptor beta chains follows, all from one sample in a study of shared clonotypes between healthy human individuals. Clones were read by immunoSEQ multiplex PCR, and TCRdb kept only the in-frame ones, dropping some. The sample contains roughly 2.5 million clones, 85% to 95% of which appear only once. The sequenced material came from naive CD4+ T cells sorted from blood. The receptors stem from a young man in good health. The CDR3 runs from the conserved cysteine through the conserved F or W. A D gene is named only where the DNA matches it firmly. Rows may omit the clone size; those that give it use once, few, many or a size class.

V	size	D	J	CDR3	DNA
TRBV5-6	once	NA	TRBJ2-5	CASSSAITQYF	TGTGCCAGCAGCTCCGCAATAACCCAGTACTTC
TRBV5-6	NA	NA	TRBJ2-3	CASSLVATAASTDTQYF	TGTGCCAGCAGCTTGGTCGCGACAGCGGCTAGCACAGATACGCAGTATTTT
TRBV2	NA	NA	TRBJ1-5	CASSVSPNQPQHF	TGTGCCAGCAGCGTTTCCCCCAATCAGCCCCAGCATTTT
TRBV10-3	NA	NA	TRBJ1-2	CAISWEGITTGYTF	TGTGCCATCAGCTGGGAGGGCATTACTACGGGCTACACCTTC
TRBV7-2	NA	TRBD2	TRBJ2-2	CASSLKAGGYTGELFF	TGTGCCAGCAGCTTAAAAGCGGGAGGGTACACCGGGGAGCTGTTTTTT
TRBV6-5	NA	NA	TRBJ2-5	CASSIGGGETQYF	TGTGCCAGCAGTATCGGAGGTGGAGAGACCCAGTACTTC
TRBV28	few	NA	TRBJ1-4	CASSLLGFNEKLFF	TGTGCCAGTAGCCTTTTGGGGTTTAATGAAAAACTGTTTTTT
TRBV5-6	once	NA	TRBJ2-7	CASSSPGHSYEQYF	TGTGCCAGCAGCTCGCCCGGACACTCCTACGAGCAGTACTTC
TRBV18	NA	TRBD1	TRBJ1-5	CASSDDDREPQHF	TGTGCCAGCTCAGATGACGACAGGGAGCCCCAGCATTTT
TRBV5-8	NA	TRBD1	TRBJ2-7	CASRTTGGYYEQYF	TGTGCCAGCAGAACGACAGGGGGCTACTACGAGCAGTACTTC
TRBV19	once	NA	TRBJ1-5	CASSAPPTGHRNQPQHF	TGTGCCAGTAGTGCCCCCCCGACAGGACACCGAAATCAGCCCCAGCATTTT
TRBV18	NA	TRBD2	TRBJ2-1	CASSPPAGVDNEQFF	TGTGCCAGCTCACCACCCGCGGGAGTCGACAATGAGCAGTTCTTC
TRBV5-4	NA	TRBD1	TRBJ1-2	CASSWGQGADVNYGYTF	TGTGCCAGCAGCTGGGGACAGGGAGCCGATGTAAACTATGGCTACACCTTC
TRBV7-2	NA	NA	TRBJ1-1	CASSLEVLRGNTEAFF	TGTGCCAGCAGCTTAGAGGTTTTGAGGGGGAACACTGAAGCTTTCTTT
TRBV7-9	NA	NA	TRBJ2-6	CASSLGTGLSLPGANVLTF	TGTGCCAGCAGCTTAGGGACGGGATTATCCCTACCTGGGGCCAACGTCCTGACTTTC
TRBV6-6	NA	NA	TRBJ1-6	CASSSGQYNSPLHF	TGTGCCAGCAGCTCCGGACAGTATAATTCACCCCTCCACTTT
TRBV6-5	few	NA	TRBJ1-2	CASSARGYDGYTF	TGTGCCAGCAGCGCACGGGGGTACGATGGCTACACCTTC
TRBV15	NA	NA	TRBJ2-5	CATSRAGGGETQYF	TGTGCCACCAGCAGAGCGGGAGGGGGCGAGACCCAGTACTTC
TRBV6-1	NA	NA	TRBJ2-5	CASSDGRLQETQYF	TGTGCCAGCAGTGACGGACGGTTACAAGAGACCCAGTACTTC
TRBV6-5	NA	NA	TRBJ1-5	CASSSGTVGIGQPQHF	TGTGCCAGCAGTTCCGGGACCGTAGGGATAGGGCAGCCCCAGCATTTT
TRBV30	once	NA	TRBJ1-2	CAWSVRTSGYGYTF	TGTGCCTGGAGTGTCAGGACATCAGGGTATGGCTACACCTTC
TRBV4-1	NA	TRBD1	TRBJ2-1	CASCQGQGGSNEQFF	TGCGCCAGCTGCCAGGGACAGGGAGGATCCAATGAGCAGTTCTTC
TRBV10-3	NA	NA	TRBJ2-1	CAISETGPAYNEQFF	TGTGCCATCAGTGAAACTGGCCCCGCCTACAATGAGCAGTTCTTC
TRBV5-1	NA	NA	TRBJ1-2	CASSQTTYGYTF	TGCGCCAGCTCGCAGACAACCTATGGCTACACCTTC
TRBV27	NA	NA	TRBJ2-7	CASSLSVGNYEQYF	TGTGCCAGCAGTTTATCGGTGGGCAATTACGAGCAGTACTTC
TRBV5-1	NA	NA	TRBJ2-2	CASSLNVGTGELFF	TGCGCCAGCAGCCTGAATGTAGGCACCGGGGAGCTGTTTTTT
TRBV5-4	few	TRBD1	TRBJ2-7	CASSPGTGSYEQYF	TGTGCCAGCAGCCCCGGGACAGGTAGCTACGAGCAGTACTTC
TRBV7-9	once	NA	TRBJ1-1	CASSSPPSREEAFF	TGTGCCAGCAGCTCCCCCCCCTCCCGGGAGGAAGCTTTCTTT
TRBV4-1	NA	NA	TRBJ2-3	CASSLGLPNINTQYF	TGCGCCAGCAGCCTGGGACTCCCGAACATTAATACGCAGTATTTT
TRBV5-1	NA	TRBD1	TRBJ2-5	CASSLSPGGETQYF	TGCGCCAGCAGCTTGTCCCCAGGGGGAGAGACCCAGTACTTC
TRBV10-3	NA	TRBD2	TRBJ2-7	CACGGRGETYEQYF	TGTGCCTGCGGGGGGCGGGGTGAGACCTACGAGCAGTACTTC
TRBV7-6	NA	NA	TRBJ1-1	CASSRLRETEAFF	TGTGCCAGCAGCCGACTTAGGGAGACTGAAGCTTTCTTT